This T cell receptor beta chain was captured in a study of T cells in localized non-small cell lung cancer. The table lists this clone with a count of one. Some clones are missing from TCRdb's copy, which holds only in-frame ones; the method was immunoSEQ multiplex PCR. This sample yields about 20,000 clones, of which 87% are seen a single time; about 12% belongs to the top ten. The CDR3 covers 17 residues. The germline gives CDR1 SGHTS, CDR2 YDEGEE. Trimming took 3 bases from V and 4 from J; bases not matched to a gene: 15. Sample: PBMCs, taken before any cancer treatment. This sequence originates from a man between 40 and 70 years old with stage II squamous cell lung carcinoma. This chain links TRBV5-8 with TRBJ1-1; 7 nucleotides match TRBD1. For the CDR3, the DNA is TGTGCCAGCAGCTCGCTAGGATCCGGGGCAGGGGGCACTGAAGCTTTCTTT. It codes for CASSSLGSGAGGTEAFF.